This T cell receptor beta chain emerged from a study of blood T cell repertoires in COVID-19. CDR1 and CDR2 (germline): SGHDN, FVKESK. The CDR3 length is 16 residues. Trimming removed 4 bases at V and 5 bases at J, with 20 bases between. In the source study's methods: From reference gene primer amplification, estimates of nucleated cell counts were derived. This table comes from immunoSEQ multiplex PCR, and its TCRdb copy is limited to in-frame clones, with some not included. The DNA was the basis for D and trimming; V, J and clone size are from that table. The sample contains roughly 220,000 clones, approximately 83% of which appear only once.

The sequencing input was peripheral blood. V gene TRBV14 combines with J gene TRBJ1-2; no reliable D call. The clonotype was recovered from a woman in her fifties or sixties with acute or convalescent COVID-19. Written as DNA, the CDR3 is TGTGCCAGCAGCCCTACCCCGGGAATGGCCCCTTATGGCTACACCTTC. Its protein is CASSPTPGMAPYGYTF.